Detailed here is one T cell receptor beta chain. As yet, its antigen is unknown. This record comes from a study of sequential checkpoint blockade in melanoma. Study-level background: First-line arms were nivolumab then ipilimumab, or the reverse, randomized 1:1. Over 20 patients had matched tumor biopsies before treatment and at week 13 after nivolumab or ipilimumab alone.

This CDR3 contains 15 residues. Germline V CDR1 and CDR2: SGHAT, FQDESV (reference sequence). Germline trimming cut 6 bases from V and 4 bases from J; bases unmatched to any gene: 8. Treatment specified: randomized to nivolumab then ipilimumab (arm A) or the reverse (arm B). The assay was immunoSEQ multiplex PCR, and TCRdb's table has in-frame clones only and misses some. The sample carries approximately 19,000 clones, 73% recorded once. Notes on the study in general: Rising tumor T-cell fraction and clonality meant about 30 times likelier benefit. PD-L1 staining and CD8+ counts, not mutational load, tracked tumor T-cell clonality.

This clonotype originated in a human donor with melanoma. This specimen consisted of tumor tissue (inferred from file names), obtained from a patient given nivolumab and ipilimumab in sequence. This chain joins TRBV11-1 and TRBJ2-1; 8 positions agree with TRBD2. CDR3 protein: CASSPTSGYYNEQFF. The CDR3 coding sequence is TGTGCCAGCAGTCCTACTAGCGGTTATTACAATGAGCAGTTCTTC. Drawing the rest from reference TRBV11-1 and TRBJ2-1, the complete variable domain is EAEVAQSPRYKITEKSQAVAFWCDPISGHATLYWYRQILGQGPELLVQFQDESVVDDSQLPKDRFSAERLKGVDSTLKIQPAELGDSAMYLCASSPTSGYYNEQFFGPGTRLTVL.